The subject of this entry is one TCR beta chain. This clone has just one count. This clone's antigen is unknown. Nothing much larger sits one base from this clone, and base qualities are not available. The sample has other DNA sequences that encode this CDR3 too. The germline V gene sets CDR1 to SGHRS and CDR2 to YFSETQ. The CDR3 goes from the cysteine to the phenylalanine over 15 residues. The retained sequence is limited to the CDR3, 45 bases, with the frame set at the first base. V loses 4 bases at its end and J loses 1 base; junction bases beyond the gene matches: 5. The donors were healthy, HIV-negative adults who had no recently reported acute infections or vaccinations. Every donor was a Caucasian adult residing in Nashville, Tennessee, USA. CD4+ T cells were enriched by magnetic negative selection; naive cells were then positively selected on CD45RA, and the negative fraction formed the memory subset. Blood was obtained by leukapheresis, after which PBMCs were separated by Ficoll-Histopaque density gradient centrifugation and cryopreserved in liquid nitrogen vapor phase. Purity and quantity of every magnetically sorted T cell population were checked by analytical flow cytometry. From each sorted fraction, genomic DNA was isolated and quantified by UV absorbance on a Nanodrop 2000c.

This specimen comes from a study of shared clonotypes between healthy human individuals (TCRdb year 2020). About the investigation overall: A few men and a couple of women, aged 18 to 49 years, made up the cohort. For each donor, three plates each were used for CD4 naive and CD4 memory, two plates were used for CD8 naive, and one plate was used for CD8 memory. To increase sequencing depth and limit assay-specific biases, different laboratories used diverse techniques to prepare libraries and sequence TCR repertoires. The study deeply sequenced blood TCR repertoires of five healthy adults to estimate repertoire size and the extent of clonotype sharing between individuals. Per donor, leukapheresis produced somewhere between about 0.85 and 9.5 billion PBMCs. Study-level results and caveats: Even with the large sequencing depth, rarefaction of the sorted-subset datasets indicated that sequencing was incomplete. Naive subsets generally had larger estimated clonotype richness than memory subsets. Pairwise subsampling indicated that sequencing depth was expected to affect the degree of clonotype sharing among donors. Compared with non-shared clonotypes, the clonotypes found in all four sorted-subset donors had higher generation probabilities. Sampling was limited to blood, and TCR repertoires in tissue likely differ from TCR repertoires in blood. Sharing across a handful of donors was observed for approximately 4.6% of naive CD4, under 4% of naive CD8, 2% to 2.5% of memory CD4, and approximately 0.41% of memory CD8 clonotypes. Because the study included only a small number of donors, the genetic and exposure-history diversity represented was limited.

Using the deep immunoSEQ assay, multiplex PCR amplified TCR CDR3 regions from genomic DNA. Extracted genomic DNA from each cell subset was distributed evenly across all wells of several immunoSEQ 96-well plates, and each plate was treated as a replicate. For sorted subsets, each replicate PCR was loaded with 150 to 250 ng genomic DNA, equivalent to 25,000 to 35,000 T cell genomes. The purified libraries were quantified using a Qubit 3.0 fluorometer, sized with a Bioanalyzer 2100, and then quantified again using the KAPA Library Quantification kit. Each immunoSEQ 96-well plate was sequenced on its own single-read 150-cycle Illumina NextSeq 550 flow cell. From the authors' description of their analysis: Because only junctional sequences without quality scores were contained in the immunoSEQ output, filtering matching that applied to full-length reads could not be performed. To assign V/J genes and CDR3, sequences were annotated using PyIR, a Python wrapper for IgBLAST v1.9, with IMGT germline references. Reads were filtered out if the reads had weak V/J assignments (E-value above 1e-6), no CDR3, stop codons, out-of-frame junctions, or ambiguous translated residues. V3J clonotypes were defined as sequences sharing the same inferred V gene, J gene, and CDR3 amino acid sequence. The percentage overlap between two repertoires was calculated by dividing the number of shared unique clonotypes by the size of the smaller repertoire. Repertoire richness was assessed with RTK rarefaction, the Chao1 estimator, and Recon v2.1 estimates of unobserved clonotypes. For all TCRbeta clonotypes obtained by the gDNA method from a few donors, generation probabilities were computed with OLGA. Here the immuneACCESS table is served through TCRdb, limited to in-frame sequences with V and J called. Missing clones are a known gap in these copies; in checked studies unresolved V genes cover under half, and the rest lacks a known reason. V and J calls and clone size are given by that table; D and trimming were obtained from the DNA. The sample data list about 1 million clones, and around 74% of these were observed just once. 1.4% to 1.5% of the sample lies in the top ten.

Sequenced input: memory CD4+ T cells sorted from blood. Taken with the paper, the label for cell subset or site translates to: CD45RA-negative fraction. The rearrangement combines TRBV5-1 with TRBJ2-3, and 8 junctional nucleotides match TRBD1. The receptor was isolated from a man in his late teens or twenties in good health. At the DNA level, the sequence is TGCGCCAGCAGCCTAGGACAGGGCGGCACAGATACGCAGTATTTT. Translated, it reads CASSLGQGGTDTQYF.